This TCR beta chain is drawn from a study of OX40 agonist ivuxolimab in advanced cancers. Overall study findings and caveats: Those patients achieving a partial response at 0.1-3.0 mg/kg showed among the lowest clonal expansion.

About this clone itself: The antigen remains unidentified.

Data came from immunoSEQ multiplex PCR; TCRdb stores just in-frame clones and leaves some out. The sample lists some 37,000 clones; 80% to 85% were seen once. Germline V gene sequence: CDR1 SGHRS, CDR2 YFSETQ. This CDR3 has 15 residues. Trimming stripped 1 base from V and 3 bases from J, with 14 bases between. The input for sequencing was CD4+ or CD8+ T cells sorted from blood, taken in a trial of the OX40 agonist ivuxolimab. The V gene is TRBV5-1, the J gene TRBJ2-7; D unresolved. The receptor was derived from an adult with an advanced solid tumor such as melanoma, head and neck, liver or kidney cancer. This CDR3 reads CASSLKAEEGYEQYF. The CDR3 region has the DNA TGCGCCAGCAGCTTGAAGGCTGAGGAAGGCTACGAGCAGTACTTC.